These 29 T cell receptor beta chains came from one sample sequenced in a study of regulatory T cells in long-lasting Graves disease. Library construction for TCR beta used iRepertoire HTBI primers and Arm-PCR of CDR3 regions. TCRdb processed the multiplex PCR reads anew with MiXCR; each CDR3 protein has one entry. The profile covers about 440,000 distinct CDR3 sequences, with about 15% appearing a single time and over 8.5% taken by the ten largest. Indicated time point: newly diagnosed GD, antithyroid drugs for less than 3 months. RNA extracted from PBMCs served as the sequencing template. These sequences were also reported in another study, on T cells in Graves' hyperthyroidism and ophthalmopathy.

The sequencing used peripheral blood mononuclear cells (PBMCs), collected at new diagnosis, from a patient treated with antithyroid drugs. These receptors originate from a woman aged 30 to 39 with Graves disease.

In the case of this clonotype: A junction boundary mismatches the germline segment, possibly from a read error. The chain employs TRBV5-1 and TRBJ2-1; D unresolved. This CDR3 has 13 residues. Germline V gene sequence: CDR1 SGHRS, CDR2 YFSETQ. The CDR3 coding sequence is TGCGCCAGCACCGGTGGCTACGACAATGGGCAGTTCTTC. This gives the protein CASTGGYDNGQFF.

Only a few counts were recorded for this clonotype. The V call is TRBV6-2 or TRBV6-3, the J call TRBJ1-2; 7 nucleotides align to TRBD1. Trimming took 2 bases from V and 6 from J; bases not matched to a gene: 3. This CDR3 spans 13 amino acids. Germline CDR1 is MNHEY and CDR2 is SVGEGT. CDR3 sequence reads: CASSYTDRNGYTF. The CDR3 DNA is TGTGCCAGCAGTTACACGGACAGGAATGGCTACACCTTC.

This clonotype was seen ten or more times. The CDR3 DNA follows: TGTGCCAGCTCACCAAAGAACAGCTACGAGCAGTACTTC. Translation gives CASSPKNSYEQYF. The gene calls are TRBV18 and TRBJ2-7, with D hard to call. The germline gives CDR1 KGHSH, CDR2 LQKENI. Trimming pared 2 bases from V and 3 bases from J, leaving 8 bases between. The CDR3 spans 13 residues.

Ten or more counts support this clonotype. The chain's CDR3 is CASTTQRDSPYEQYF. The DNA of the CDR3 is TGTGCCAGCACCACCCAGCGGGACAGCCCCTACGAGCAGTACTTC. V usage is TRBV27 and J usage is TRBJ2-7; either TRBD1 or TRBD2 may fit D (7 bases each). Trimming pared 7 bases from V and 2 bases from J, leaving 18 bases between. Germline V gene sequence: CDR1 MNHEY, CDR2 SMNVEV (reference sequence). The CDR3 covers 15 residues.

The chain joins TRBV6-1 to TRBJ1-4; D is unresolved. The CDR3 contains 16 residues. Germline-derived CDR1 and CDR2 are MNHNS and SASEGT. V was clipped by 9 bases and J by 4 bases, with 21 bases between them. The DNA for the CDR3 is TGTGCCAGTTCGTCAGGAGCCTTAGGAAATAATGAAAAACTGTTTTTT. Protein sequence: CASSSGALGNNEKLFF.

This clonotype has ten or more counts. This chain connects TRBV20-1 to TRBJ1-2, with D unresolved. Looked up from germline, CDR1 is DFQATT and CDR2 is SNEGSKA (reference sequence). CDR3 size: 12 residues. V lost 5 bases, J lost 2 bases, and 9 bases lay in between. The CDR3 here is CSALGWNYGYTF. CDR3 bases: TGCAGTGCTTTGGGCTGGAACTATGGCTACACCTTC.

This clonotype was seen repeatedly, ten times or more. V is TRBV30 and J is TRBJ2-3; 11 bases align to TRBD2. Germline CDR1 is GTSNPN and CDR2 is SVGIG (reference sequence). V shed 4 bases and J 1 base; nucleotides not matched to a gene: 4. The CDR3 length is 15 residues. The CDR3 region is CAWNSGRGRTDTQYF. In nucleotides, the CDR3 is TGTGCCTGGAATAGCGGGAGGGGGCGCACAGATACGCAGTATTTT.

This clonotype was recorded at least ten times. This sequence joins TRBV29-1 and TRBJ1-1; a weak D match, TRBD1 (5 bases). The CDR3 length is 14 residues. In germline, CDR1 is SQVTM, CDR2 ANQGSEA. Trimming pared 6 bases from V and 0 bases from J, leaving 14 bases between. The CDR3, as DNA: TGCAGCGTGCGAAGGACAAATATGAACACTGAAGCTTTCTTT. It is translated as CSVRRTNMNTEAFF.

Ten or more counts support this clonotype. The chain carries TRBV10-3 and TRBJ1-1; D remains ambiguous. The CDR3 runs to 14 residues. V was shortened by 4 bases and J by 3 bases, with 12 bases between the two germline ends. The germline gives CDR1 ENHRY, CDR2 SYGVKD. The CDR3: CAISGALTDTEAFF. For the CDR3, the DNA is TGTGCCATCAGTGGAGCATTGACGGACACTGAAGCTTTCTTT.

This clonotype was found many times. This chain links TRBV18 with TRBJ2-3; 7 positions agree with TRBD2. Germline V lookup: CDR1 KGHSH, CDR2 LQKENI. The CDR3 length is 16 residues. Germline trimming cut 2 bases from V and 1 base from J; bases unmatched to any gene: 6. DNA of the CDR3: TGTGCCAGCTCACCAATGGCGGGAGAACGCACAGATACGCAGTATTTT. Residues: CASSPMAGERTDTQYF.

The rearrangement links TRBV4-3 to TRBJ2-6, with TRBD1 matching 7 bases. The CDR3 covers 16 residues. V gave up 7 bases and J gave up 0 bases; unmatched junction bases: 6. CDR1 and CDR2 from the germline V gene are LGHNA and YSLEER. The CDR3 sequence is CASTAGGSSGANVLTF. The CDR3 bases are TGCGCCAGCACAGCAGGGGGAAGCTCTGGGGCCAACGTCCTGACTTTC.

CDR3 in DNA: TGTGCCAGCAACCCCCGCGGGATAAGAATTCAAGAGACCCAGTACTTC. It yields the protein CASNPRGIRIQETQYF. V and J are TRBV6-1 and TRBJ2-5; a possible D gene is TRBD2 (6 bases). The CDR3 has 16 amino acids. The ends were cut back, 7 bases at V and 2 bases at J, with 20 bases in the middle. From germline, CDR1 is MNHNS and CDR2 SASEGT.

A few counts support this clonotype. The chain is built from TRBV20-1 and TRBJ2-1, with 10 nucleotides matching TRBD2. The CDR3 runs 17 residues. The J segment lost 3 bases and the V segment lost 2 bases, leaving 10 bases of the junction unmatched. Germline V gene data show CDR1 as DFQATT and CDR2 as SNEGSKA (reference sequence). CDR3 residues: CSARLASGSLLYNEQFF. The CDR3 coding sequence is TGCAGTGCTAGATTGGCTAGCGGGAGCCTACTCTACAATGAGCAGTTCTTC.

This clonotype was observed many times. CDR3 region: CASSLGWNEQFF. Written as DNA, the CDR3 is TGCGCCAGCAGCTTGGGCTGGAATGAGCAGTTCTTC. The rearrangement uses TRBV5-1 and TRBJ2-1; D not resolved. The CDR3 runs 12 residues. In germline, CDR1 is SGHRS, CDR2 YFSETQ. Trimming removed 0 bases at V and 7 bases at J, with 5 bases between.

This clonotype was detected a few times. The chain combines TRBV11-2 with TRBJ2-3; no definite D call. The CDR3 sequence is 12 residues long. The germline V gene has CDR1 SGHAT and CDR2 FQNNGV. The V end was cut by 0 bases, the J end by 7 bases, with 5 bases between. CDR3 protein: CASSLDSYTQYF. The CDR3 coding sequence is TGTGCCAGCAGCTTAGATTCTTATACGCAGTATTTT.

This clonotype was detected many times. This sequence joins TRBV11-2 and TRBJ1-1; no definite D call. This CDR3 region has 13 residues. The germline V gene has CDR1 SGHAT and CDR2 FQNNGV. Trimming took 1 base from V and 6 from J, leaving 9 bases between them. The CDR3 sequence: CASSLVGLPEAFF. CDR3 in DNA: TGTGCCAGCAGCTTAGTCGGGCTGCCTGAAGCTTTCTTT. The full variable domain, its missing parts supplied by reference TRBV11-2 and TRBJ1-1, is EAGVAQSPRYKIIEKRQSVAFWCNPISGHATLYWYQQILGQGPKLLIQFQNNGVVDDSQLPKDRFSAERLKGVDSTLKIQPAKLEDSAVYLCASSLVGLPEAFFGQGTRLTVV.

The sample holds many counts of this clonotype. V gene TRBV5-1 combines with J gene TRBJ1-1; no clear D gene. Per the germline V gene, CDR1 is SGHRS and CDR2 is YFSETQ. The germline V and J ends were trimmed by 4 bases and 0 bases, with 7 bases remaining between them. This CDR3 spans 13 amino acids. The CDR3 region has the DNA TGCGCCAGCAGCAGGGTAATGAACACTGAAGCTTTCTTT. It specifies CASSRVMNTEAFF.

In its sample, this clonotype was seen many times. The J gene is TRBJ2-1, the V gene TRBV7-2, with D possibly TRBD1 on 5 matching bases. Trimming stripped 4 bases from V and 2 bases from J, with 12 bases between. CDR1 and CDR2 (germline): SGHTA, FQGNSA. The CDR3 is 15 amino acids. This CDR3 is CASSSRRGTYNEQFF. The CDR3 DNA is TGTGCCAGCAGCTCTAGAAGGGGCACCTACAATGAGCAGTTCTTC.

This clonotype was counted at least ten times. The junction departs from the called germline gene at one end, perhaps through a read error. The V gene is TRBV5-1, the J gene TRBJ2-2; TRBD2 aligns across 7 bases. The germline gives CDR1 SGHRS, CDR2 YFSETQ. This CDR3 region has 16 residues. CDR3 amino acids: CASSPGLAANTGELFF. As DNA, the CDR3 is TGTGCCAGCAGCCCGGGGCTAGCGGCGAACACCGGGGAGCTGTTTTTT.

This clonotype appeared a few times. CDR3 nucleotide sequence: TGTGCCACCAGCAGAGATAGTCGAGAGACCCAGTACTTC. This codes for CATSRDSRETQYF. The V and J genes are TRBV15 and TRBJ2-5; D is unresolved. The ends were cut back, 0 bases at V and 4 bases at J, with 6 bases in the middle. Germline loops: CDR1 LNHNV, CDR2 YYDKDF (reference sequence). The CDR3 consists of 13 residues.

The chain couples TRBV11-2 to TRBJ2-5; 12 positions agree with TRBD2. CDR3 size: 18 residues. Germline V gene lookup returns CDR1 SGHAT and CDR2 FQNNGV. Trimming cost V 2 bases and J 1 base; bases outside gene matches: 8. The DNA for the CDR3 is TGTGCCAGCAGCTTAAGGACTAGCGGGAACCCGGGCCAAGAGACCCAGTACTTC. It encodes CASSLRTSGNPGQETQYF.

This clonotype was counted ten times or more. The CDR3, as DNA: TGTGCCAGCAGCTTAGTAGGGGTTGACACTGAAGCTTTCTTT. Its protein is CASSLVGVDTEAFF. The chain recombines TRBV11-2 with TRBJ1-1, with D maybe TRBD1 (5 bases). Trimming left V 1 base short and J 3 bases short, with 9 bases between. The length of the CDR3 is 14 residues. Germline CDR1 SGHAT, CDR2 FQNNGV.

V usage is TRBV28 and J usage is TRBJ2-7; D may be TRBD2 (6 bases). Germline V CDR1 and CDR2: MDHEN, SYDVKM. V lost 3 bases, J lost 7 bases, and 13 bases lay in between. The CDR3 has 13 amino acids. CDR3 DNA: TGTGCCAGCAGTTTTTGGGGCGCGGGAGAGCAGTACTTC. As protein: CASSFWGAGEQYF.

The chain couples TRBV15 to TRBJ2-1, with TRBD2 matching over 7 bases. With V trimmed by 6 bases and J by 8 bases, 10 bases remained unmatched. This CDR3 spans 14 amino acids. The germline gives CDR1 LNHNV, CDR2 YYDKDF (reference sequence). DNA of the CDR3: TGTGCCACCAGAGCTAGCGGATTAGGGGATGAGCAGTTCTTC. Translated: CATRASGLGDEQFF.

The chain combines TRBV5-1 with TRBJ1-1, with TRBD1 as a possible D gene (6 bases). CDR1 is SGHRS, CDR2 YFSETQ, per germline. V was shortened by 4 bases and J by 1 base, with 11 bases between the two germline ends. CDR3 size: 14 residues. CDR3 residues: CASSPGTSNTEAFF. CDR3 coding DNA: TGCGCCAGCAGCCCCGGGACATCGAACACTGAAGCTTTCTTT.

This clonotype was recorded at least ten times. The J gene is TRBJ2-3, the V gene TRBV7-8; D ambiguous. V lost 6 bases and J 1 base, leaving 14 bases between the germline ends. Germline-derived CDR1 and CDR2 are SGHVS and FQNEAQ. The length of the CDR3 is 15 residues. The CDR3 here is CASSSTWAGTDTQYF. CDR3 DNA sequence: TGTGCCAGCAGTTCTACTTGGGCGGGCACAGATACGCAGTATTTT.

In this sample, this clonotype turned up many times. CDR3 loop: CASSFFRTGANQPQHF. CDR3 DNA: TGTGCCAGCAGCTTCTTCCGGACAGGGGCCAATCAGCCCCAGCATTTT. The chain has TRBV7-8 and TRBJ1-5; 9 positions agree with TRBD1. The CDR3 consists of 16 residues. Losses at the gene ends were 3 bases for V and 3 bases for J; bases not matched to a gene: 6. Germline CDR1 is SGHVS and CDR2 is FQNEAQ.

This clonotype was counted at least ten times. This rearrangement joins TRBV18 to TRBJ1-1; D may be TRBD1 (5 bases). The CDR3 is 13 amino acids. The germline CDR1 and CDR2 sequences are KGHSH and LQKENI. Trimming stripped 6 bases from V and 0 bases from J, with 8 bases between. The CDR3 bases are TGTGCCAGCTCGCCGACAGTGAACACTGAAGCTTTCTTT. Protein: CASSPTVNTEAFF.

This clonotype has a count of ten or more. The chain has TRBV11-2 and TRBJ2-3; D gene uncertain. The CDR3 contains 14 residues. Trimming pared 5 bases from V and 0 bases from J, leaving 9 bases between. Germline V gene lookup returns CDR1 SGHAT and CDR2 FQNNGV. Here the CDR3 DNA reads TGTGCCAGCAGCCCCTTAGATAGCACAGATACGCAGTATTTT. Protein: CASSPLDSTDTQYF.